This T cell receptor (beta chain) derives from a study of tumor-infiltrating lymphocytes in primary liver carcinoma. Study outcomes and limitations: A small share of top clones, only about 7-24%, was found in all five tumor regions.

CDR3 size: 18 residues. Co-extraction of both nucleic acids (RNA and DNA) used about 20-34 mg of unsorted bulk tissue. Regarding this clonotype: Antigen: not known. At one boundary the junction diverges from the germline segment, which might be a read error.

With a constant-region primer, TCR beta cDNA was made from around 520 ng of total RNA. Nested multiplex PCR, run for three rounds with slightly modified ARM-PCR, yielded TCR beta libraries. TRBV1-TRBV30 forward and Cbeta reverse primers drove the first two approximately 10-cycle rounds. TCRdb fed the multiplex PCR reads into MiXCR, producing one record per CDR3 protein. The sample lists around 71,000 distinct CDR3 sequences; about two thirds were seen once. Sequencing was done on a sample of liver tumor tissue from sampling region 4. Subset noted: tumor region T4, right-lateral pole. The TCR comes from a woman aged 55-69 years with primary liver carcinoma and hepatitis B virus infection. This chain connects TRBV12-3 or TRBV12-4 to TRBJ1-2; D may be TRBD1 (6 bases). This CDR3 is CANSERGGRPTTNVGYIF. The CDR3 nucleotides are TGTGCCAACAGCGAAAGGGGGGGGCGCCCCACAACTAACGTAGGCTATATCTTC.